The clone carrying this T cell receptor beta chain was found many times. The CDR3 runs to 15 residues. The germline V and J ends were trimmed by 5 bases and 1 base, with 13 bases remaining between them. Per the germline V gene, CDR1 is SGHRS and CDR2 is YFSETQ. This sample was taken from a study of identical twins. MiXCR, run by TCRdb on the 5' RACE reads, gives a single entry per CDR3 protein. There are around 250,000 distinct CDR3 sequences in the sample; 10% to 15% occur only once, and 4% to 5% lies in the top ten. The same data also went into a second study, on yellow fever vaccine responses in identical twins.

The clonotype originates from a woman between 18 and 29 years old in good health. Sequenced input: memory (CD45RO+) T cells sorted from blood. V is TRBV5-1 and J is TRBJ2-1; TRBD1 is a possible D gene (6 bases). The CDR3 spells CASSAGTGSYNEQFF. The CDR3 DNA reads TGCGCCAGCAGTGCCGGCACAGGGTCCTACAATGAGCAGTTCTTC.